This T cell receptor beta chain was found in a study of T cells in tumors and immune-related adverse events (dated by TCRdb to the early 2020s). Using the immunoSEQ assay, the TCR beta locus was amplified and sequenced, producing bulk TCR Vbeta CDR3 data. On the authors' methods: CDR3s were excluded if they were non-productive, were shorter than 7 amino acids, or did not start with C or end with F/W. Only specimens with at least 1000 reads were analysed, and clonotypes were defined at the amino acid level. Clonality was calculated as 1 minus Pielou's evenness. Library sizes were equalized by abundance-weighted random subsampling with replacement, which was repeated 100 times so that 95% confidence intervals could be reported. Repertoire overlap was quantified with the Morisita overlap index, and the top 40 clones per specimen were checked for overlap with the irAE. The table comes from immuneACCESS by way of TCRdb, which keeps in-frame sequences with V and J called. Part of the clones is missing from these tables; in studies checked, under half for an unresolved V gene and the rest for unknown reasons. The D gene and trimming were derived from the DNA, and the V and J assignments and clone size from that table. This sample comprises around 10,000 clones, around 92% of them detected only once. The biggest ten clones account for around 1.5% of the sample.

V was cut back by 4 bases and J by 10 bases, leaving a gap of 20 bases between them. CDR1 and CDR2 are read off the germline V gene as LGHNA and YSLEER. The CDR3 holds 15 amino acids from the cysteine to the phenylalanine. Of all the DNA, just the CDR3 is kept, 45 bases in frame from base 1. Details on this clone: Its binding antigen is unknown. Base-call qualities are not available, and no considerably larger clone is one nucleotide away.

The treatment or condition label corresponds to: nivolumab (PD-1 blockade) given before sampling. The DNeasy Blood and Tissue Kit was used to extract DNA from formalin-fixed paraffin-embedded specimens. The material was lymph node tissue, obtained from a patient treated with anti-PD-1 therapy. The sequence links TRBV4-3 to TRBJ1-5, and perhaps TRBD1 as D gene, on 5 matching bases. The origin of this receptor is a female donor with metastatic renal cell carcinoma. The bases read TGCGCCAGCAGCCCGAACCCGGGCCGGGGGGAACCCCAGCATTTT. Translated, it gives CASSPNPGRGEPQHF.